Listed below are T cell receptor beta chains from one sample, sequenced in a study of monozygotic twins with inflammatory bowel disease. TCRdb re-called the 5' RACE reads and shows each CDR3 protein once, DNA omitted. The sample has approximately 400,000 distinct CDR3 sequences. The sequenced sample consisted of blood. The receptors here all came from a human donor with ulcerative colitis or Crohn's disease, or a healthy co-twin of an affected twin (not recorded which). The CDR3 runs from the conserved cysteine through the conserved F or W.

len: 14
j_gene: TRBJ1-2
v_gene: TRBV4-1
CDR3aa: CASSQGNTLWGYTF

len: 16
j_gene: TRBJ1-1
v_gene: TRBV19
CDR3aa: CASSTSTLWGDNEAFF

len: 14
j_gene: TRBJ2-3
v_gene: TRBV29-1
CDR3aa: CSVVPVTSTDTQYF

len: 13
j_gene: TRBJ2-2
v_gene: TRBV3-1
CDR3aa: CASSLGQPGELFF

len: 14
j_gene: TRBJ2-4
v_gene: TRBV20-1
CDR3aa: CSAGSGVTKNIQYF

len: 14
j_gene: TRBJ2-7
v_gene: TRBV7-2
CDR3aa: CASSLGHPTYEQYF

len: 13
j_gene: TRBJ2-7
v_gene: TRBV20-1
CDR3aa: CSASRSYPYEQYF

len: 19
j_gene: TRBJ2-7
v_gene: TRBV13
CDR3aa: CASSSSGQLAGGFSYEQYF

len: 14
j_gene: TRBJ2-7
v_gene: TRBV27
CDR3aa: CASSLRGLAGRLYF

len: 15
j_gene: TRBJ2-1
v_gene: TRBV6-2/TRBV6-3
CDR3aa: CASSRPGAVYNEQFF

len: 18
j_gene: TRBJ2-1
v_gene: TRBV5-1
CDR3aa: CASSLYAGAGVSYNEQFF

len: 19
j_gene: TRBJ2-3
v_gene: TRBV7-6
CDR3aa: CASSLLGYRPSGGTDTQYF

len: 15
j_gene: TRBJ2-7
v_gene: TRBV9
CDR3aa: CASSGSLTGAGEQYF

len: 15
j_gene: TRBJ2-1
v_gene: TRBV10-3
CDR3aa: CAISDRGESYNEQFF

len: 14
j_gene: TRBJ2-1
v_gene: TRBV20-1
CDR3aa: CSALTSGRSNEQFF

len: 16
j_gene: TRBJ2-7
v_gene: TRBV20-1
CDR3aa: CSARPIGGQSLYEQYF

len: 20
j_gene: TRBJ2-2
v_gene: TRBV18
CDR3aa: CASSFWTGPRRKKDTGELFF

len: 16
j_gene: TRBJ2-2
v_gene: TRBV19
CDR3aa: CATGGQGLANTGELFF

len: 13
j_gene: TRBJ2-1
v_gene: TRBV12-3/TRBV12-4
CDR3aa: CASSLRGSDEQFF

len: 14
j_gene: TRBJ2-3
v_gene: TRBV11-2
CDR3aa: CASSSNSPPDTQYF

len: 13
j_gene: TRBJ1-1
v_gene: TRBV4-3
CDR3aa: CASSPSWGYEAFF

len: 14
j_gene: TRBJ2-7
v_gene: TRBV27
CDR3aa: CASSLRQGITEQYF

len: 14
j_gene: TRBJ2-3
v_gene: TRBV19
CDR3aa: CASSRGSGADTQYF

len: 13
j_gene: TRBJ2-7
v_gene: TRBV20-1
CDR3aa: CSAKGNTHYEQYF